One sample yielded the 8 T cell receptor beta chains listed below, sequenced in a study of CD8+CD57+ T cells in acquired aplastic anemia. For CDR3 and TCR beta VDJ profiling, genomic DNA was the template used. TCRdb re-called the reads through MiXCR, storing one row per CDR3 protein. The sample consists of about 270,000 distinct CDR3 sequences, 55% to 65% of them appearing once. The sample was sorted CD4+, CD8+, or CD8+CD57+ T cells (not recorded which) from PBMCs. The receptors were sampled from a human donor with severe aplastic anemia or a healthy control (not recorded which).

A single count supports this clonotype. Compared with germline, one end of the junction differs, possibly owing to a read error. The CDR3 reads CASSYGLAGGLEQYF. CDR3 coding DNA: TGTGCCAGCAGTTACGGACTAGCGGGGGGGCTCGAGCAGTACTTC. The V gene is TRBV10-3, the J gene TRBJ2-7; TRBD2 matches 15 bases. This CDR3 spans 15 amino acids. The germline CDR1 and CDR2 sequences are ENHRY and SYGVKD.

The rearrangement links TRBV15 to TRBJ1-4, with TRBD1 as a possible D gene (5 bases). Between the trimmed V and J ends, which lost 3 bases and 4 bases, there was a span of 15 bases. The CDR3 is made up of 16 amino acids. Germline V gene sequence: CDR1 LNHNV, CDR2 YYDKDF (reference sequence). CDR3 sequence reads: CATSRTAAKGNEKLFF. DNA for the CDR3: TGTGCCACCAGCAGGACAGCCGCCAAGGGTAATGAAAAACTGTTTTTT. Filled out from reference TRBV15 and TRBJ1-4, the complete variable domain reads DAMVIQNPRYQVTQFGKPVTLSCSQTLNHNVMYWYQQKSSQAPKLLFHYYDKDFNNEADTPDNFQSRRPNTSFCFLDIRSPGLGDTAMYLCATSRTAAKGNEKLFFGSGTQLSVL.

This chain links TRBV24-1 with TRBJ2-2, with 9 bases that match TRBD1. The ends lost 2 bases at V and 3 bases at J; junction bases unmatched: 0. Per the germline V gene, CDR1 is KGHDR and CDR2 is SFDVKD. The CDR3 covers 15 residues. The CDR3 DNA reads TGTGCCACCAGTGATTGGACAGGGGACACCGGGGAGCTGTTTTTT. Translating gives CATSDWTGDTGELFF.

In its sample, this clonotype was seen many times. This sequence joins TRBV5-1 and TRBJ2-7; 8 bases agree with TRBD1. V lost 1 base and J lost 4; bases outside the gene matches: 16. Germline assignment: CDR1 SGHRS and CDR2 YFSETQ. The CDR3 runs to 18 residues. The CDR3 reads CASSLSGRGRIGTYEQYF. As DNA, the CDR3 is TGCGCCAGCAGCTTGTCGGGCAGGGGGCGCATTGGGACGTACGAGCAGTACTTC.

The chain uses TRBV7-9 and TRBJ1-5; 9 bases agree with TRBD1. Germline values: CDR1 SEHNR, CDR2 FQNEAQ (reference sequence). This CDR3 is built from 15 residues. Trimming took 5 bases from V and 7 from J; bases not matched to a gene: 9. CDR3 sequence reads: CASSLDRGEGQPQHF. Here the CDR3 DNA reads TGTGCCAGCAGCCTTGACAGGGGGGAAGGACAGCCCCAGCATTTT.

This clonotype was recorded at least ten times. V and J are TRBV6-4 and TRBJ1-5; weak D call: TRBD1 (5 bases). The CDR3 is made up of 15 amino acids. CDR1 and CDR2 from the germline V gene are MRHNA and SNTAGT. Trimming took off 5 bases at V and 2 bases at J, with 13 bases between the two ends. CDR3 loop: CASSQRGGGNQPQHF. CDR3 in DNA: TGTGCCAGCAGTCAAAGGGGAGGGGGCAATCAGCCCCAGCATTTT.

This chain connects TRBV15 to TRBJ2-3, with 8 positions matching TRBD1. Germline CDR1 reads LNHNV; CDR2 reads YYDKDF (reference sequence). The CDR3 runs to 17 residues. V gave up 0 bases and J gave up 5 bases; unmatched junction bases: 10. CDR3 protein: CATSRDQGATRGDTQYF. CDR3 nucleotides: TGTGCCACCAGCAGAGATCAGGGGGCCACTAGAGGAGATACGCAGTATTTT.

As DNA, the CDR3 is TGTGCCAGCAGGGGGACGGCTGAAGCTTTCTTT. Translating it yields CASRGTAEAFF. This rearrangement joins TRBV7-9 to TRBJ1-1, with a tentative D call TRBD1 (5 bases). The CDR3 runs to 11 residues. The V gene lost 6 bases and the J gene lost 6 bases, with 8 bases spanning the gap. The germline gives CDR1 SEHNR, CDR2 FQNEAQ (reference sequence). The whole variable domain, remainder taken from reference TRBV7-9 and TRBJ1-1, is DTGVSQNPRHKITKRGQNVTFRCDPISEHNRLYWYRQTLGQGPEFLTYFQNEAQLEKSRLLSDRFSAERPKGSFSTLEIQRTEQGDSAMYLCASRGTAEAFFGQGTRLTVV.